One sample yielded the 9 T cell receptor beta chains listed below, sequenced in a study of shared clonotypes between healthy human individuals (dated by TCRdb to the early 2020s). Library preparation employed the immunoSEQ multiplex PCR assay. TCRdb holds this immuneACCESS table with in-frame rearrangements only. Some clones are missing; in checked studies, unresolved V genes explain under half, and the rest has no known cause. The sample table shows about 2,500,000 clones, and just over 90% are seen once. The ten largest clones represent over 0.12% of the sample. Material for sequencing was naive CD4+ T cells sorted from blood. The cell subset or site label for this specimen denotes: CD45RA+ positively selected. These receptors were taken from a young man in good health.

This clone was detected only once. This rearrangement joins TRBV5-1 to TRBJ2-2; D perhaps matches TRBD2 (5 bases). CDR1 SGHRS and CDR2 YFSETQ come from the germline V gene. Trimming took off 0 bases at V and 6 bases at J, with 12 bases between the two ends. The CDR3 spans 15 residues. DNA of the CDR3: TGCGCCAGCAGCTTGGATCCGGGAAGTTCCGGGGAGCTGTTTTTT. Translated: CASSLDPGSSGELFF.

This chain joins TRBV12-5 and TRBJ1-5; possible D gene TRBD1, 5 bases. Looked up from germline, CDR1 is LGHNT and CDR2 is FRNRAP. The CDR3 consists of 14 residues. Trimming took 7 bases from V and 5 from J, leaving 15 bases between them. The CDR3: CASVLHGGHQPQHF. The CDR3 DNA is TGTGCTAGTGTTCTCCACGGGGGTCATCAGCCCCAGCATTTT. Full variable domain (missing parts from reference TRBV12-5 and TRBJ1-5): DARVTQTPRHKVTEMGQEVTMRCQPILGHNTVFWYRQTMMQGLELLAYFRNRAPLDDSGMPKDRFSAEMPDATLATLKIQPSEPRDSAVYFCASVLHGGHQPQHFGDGTRLSIL.

The chain joins TRBV7-2 to TRBJ1-2; D unresolved. Trimming shortened V by 6 bases and J by 4 bases, and 12 bases separated the two germline ends. CDR1 is SGHTA and CDR2 is FQGNSA in the germline V gene. This CDR3 is built from 13 residues. CDR3 in DNA: TGTGCCAGCAGTCAGAGGAGCCCCTATGGCTACACCTTC. Translated: CASSQRSPYGYTF.

The V call is TRBV19, the J call TRBJ1-3; 7 bases map to TRBD1. This CDR3 region has 14 residues. V lost 7 bases and J lost 2; bases outside the gene matches: 5. Germline V CDR1 and CDR2: LNHDA, SQIVND (reference sequence). CDR3 amino acids: CASTVGTAGNTIYF. The CDR3 coding sequence is TGTGCCAGTACCGTCGGGACAGCTGGAAACACCATATATTTT.

The rearrangement joins TRBV11-1 to TRBJ2-5; possibly TRBD2 for D (6 bases). Germline V gives CDR1 SGHAT, CDR2 FQDESV (reference sequence). V lost 5 bases to trimming and J lost 1 base, with 8 bases between them. This CDR3 spans 13 amino acids. The CDR3 region has the DNA TGTGCCAGCAGCGCGGGACTCCAAGAGACCCAGTACTTC. It encodes CASSAGLQETQYF.

The V and J genes are TRBV28 and TRBJ1-3, with D tentatively TRBD1 (6 bases). Deletions cut 8 bases from V and 2 bases from J, with 13 bases between. This CDR3 is 14 amino acids long. In germline, CDR1 is MDHEN, CDR2 SYDVKM. The CDR3 coding sequence is TGTGCCAGCCTTCAAACAGGGACTGGAAACACCATATATTTT. It codes for CASLQTGTGNTIYF. Full variable domain (remainder filled in from reference TRBV28 and TRBJ1-3): DVKVTQSSRYLVKRTGEKVFLECVQDMDHENMFWYRQDPGLGLRLIYFSYDVKMKEKGDIPEGYSVSREKKERFSLILESASTNQTSMYLCASLQTGTGNTIYFGEGSWLTVV.

This chain joins TRBV6-1 and TRBJ2-7; TRBD1 is a possible D gene (6 bases). The CDR3 covers 14 residues. V was shortened by 6 bases and J by 1 base, with 13 bases between the two germline ends. Germline V gene data show CDR1 as MNHNS and CDR2 as SASEGT. CDR3 loop: CASSWDIRSYEQYF. In nucleotides, the CDR3 is TGTGCCAGCAGCTGGGACATTCGTTCCTACGAGCAGTACTTC.

The CDR3 sequence is CASTDDRAGSPLHF. Here the CDR3 DNA reads TGTGCCAGCACGGACGACAGGGCAGGTTCACCCCTCCACTTT. The V call is TRBV6-5, the J call TRBJ1-6; 7 nucleotides match TRBD1. The CDR3 is 14 amino acids. Germline V gives CDR1 MNHEY, CDR2 SVGAGI. Trimming at V came to 7 bases and at J to 9 bases, leaving 9 bases not matched to a gene.

This clone was counted once. The J gene is TRBJ2-6, the V gene TRBV19; 10 bases map to TRBD1. The CDR3 sequence is 15 residues long. J gave up 16 bases and V 3 bases, and 12 bases lay outside the gene matches. Germline CDR1 LNHDA, CDR2 SQIVND (reference sequence). The CDR3 nucleotides are TGTGCCAGTAGTATTGAGGGGACAGGGGAGAAAGATCTGACTTTC. Amino acids: CASSIEGTGEKDLTF.